This record covers a single T cell receptor beta chain. Sequencing was performed with immunoSEQ multiplex PCR; in TCRdb, only in-frame clones are kept and a portion is missing. Of 950,000 to 1,300,000 clones listed, about 80% are singletons. Looked up from germline, CDR1 is GTSNPN and CDR2 is SVGIG (reference sequence). CDR3 length: 15 amino acids. With 8 bases removed from V and 7 bases from J, the gap between germline ends came to 21 bases. The data derive from a study of shared clonotypes between healthy human individuals. Across the study: Aged between 18 and 49, the donors were a couple of women and a few men. Per-donor plates numbered three CD4 naive, three CD4 memory, two CD8 naive and one CD8 memory.

The clonotype comes from a man in his late teens or twenties in good health. The source material was memory CD4+ T cells sorted from blood. Subset specified: CD45RA-negative fraction. The chain couples TRBV30 to TRBJ1-6, with D tentatively TRBD1 (6 bases). The chain's CDR3 is CAVSGAVRLNSPLHF. CDR3 sequence (DNA): TGTGCCGTCTCGGGGGCGGTGAGGTTGAATTCACCCCTCCACTTT.